This T cell receptor (beta chain) is from a study of blood T cell repertoires in COVID-19. As handled by the study authors: Estimated nucleated cell counts came from reference gene primer amplification. Measured with immunoSEQ multiplex PCR; TCRdb has only the in-frame clones, and not every one. From that table come the V and J calls and clone size; the DNA was used to work out D and trimming. The sample holds more than 200,000 clones, 87% seen once. In germline, CDR1 is MNHEY, CDR2 SVGEGT. Trimming removed 2 bases at V and 4 bases at J, with 18 bases between. CDR3 length: 17 residues. The sequencing input was peripheral blood. The TCR comes from a man aged 18 to 29 with active or convalescent COVID-19. The J gene is TRBJ2-1, the V gene TRBV6-2 or TRBV6-3; D might be TRBD1 (5 bases). CDR3 in amino acids: CASSYVQGIRRYNEQFF. In DNA form, the CDR3 reads TGTGCCAGCAGTTACGTCCAGGGCATTAGACGGTACAATGAGCAGTTCTTC.